This TCR beta chain was sequenced for a study of identical twins. Study results and limitations: Models underpredicted monozygotic twin sharing of out-of-frame TCR alpha. Invariant T cells like MAIT and iNKT could partly confound the zero-insertion analyses. These conclusions were based on statistical analysis (cross-sectional, not following the same donors). In cord blood, abundant beta clonotypes had fewer insertions; memory showed no trend.

Concerning this clonotype itself: The target antigen is unknown.

Germline CDR1 SGHKS, CDR2 YYEKEE (reference sequence). This CDR3 spans 15 amino acids. Between the trimmed V and J ends, which lost 4 bases and 6 bases, there was a span of 20 bases. One entry per CDR3 protein, called by TCRdb with MiXCR from the 5' RACE reads. The sample contains roughly 1.6 million distinct CDR3 sequences, 32% of which appear only once. The source is a newborn girl in good health. The chain employs TRBV5-5 and TRBJ2-7, with D possibly being TRBD2 (6 bases). What was sequenced was cord blood. CDR3 coding DNA: TGTGCCAGCAGCCCTCCGGGACTTCCTTCCCCCGAGCAGTACTTC. Its translation: CASSPPGLPSPEQYF.